The 30 T cell receptor beta chains presented below share a single source sample, sequenced in a study of blood T cell repertoires in COVID-19. Sequencing was performed with immunoSEQ multiplex PCR; in TCRdb, only in-frame clones are kept and a portion is missing. The data show approximately 250,000 clones, 84% seen once. Sequencing was done on a sample of peripheral blood. All receptors come from a woman aged 40 to 50 who had recovered from COVID-19.

The chain has TRBV5-1 and TRBJ2-6; D call uncertain. The CDR3 is made up of 15 amino acids. CDR1 and CDR2 from the germline V gene are SGHRS and YFSETQ. Trimming removed 4 bases at V and 0 bases at J, with 8 bases between. CDR3 bases: TGCGCCAGCAGCCCTAGTGTCTCTGGGGCCAACGTCCTGACTTTC. Its protein product is CASSPSVSGANVLTF.

V is TRBV4-1 and J is TRBJ2-6; 8 positions match TRBD1. J gave up 4 bases and V 1 base, and 3 bases lay outside the gene matches. Per the germline V gene, CDR1 is MGHRA and CDR2 is YSYEKL. The CDR3 covers 16 residues. CDR3 coding DNA: TGCGCCAGCAGCCAAGGGACAGGGACCGGGGCCAACGTCCTGACTTTC. It translates to CASSQGTGTGANVLTF.

This chain connects TRBV2 to TRBJ2-7; 7 bases fit TRBD1. This CDR3 is 14 amino acids long. In germline, CDR1 is SNHLY, CDR2 FYNNEI. V lost 4 bases, J lost 7 bases, and 10 bases stayed unmatched. In nucleotides, the CDR3 is TGTGCCAGCAGTGTGGACAGGATTTCGGGGGAGCAGTACTTC. Translation gives CASSVDRISGEQYF.

The rearrangement links TRBV2 to TRBJ1-2; D gene unclear. Between the trimmed V and J ends, which lost 2 bases and 5 bases, there was a span of 12 bases. Germline V gene data show CDR1 as SNHLY and CDR2 as FYNNEI. This CDR3 contains 14 residues. The CDR3 loop reads CASSEREGRYGYTF. CDR3 bases: TGTGCCAGCAGTGAACGAGAAGGGAGGTATGGCTACACCTTC. Looking up the rest from reference TRBV2 and TRBJ1-2 gives the full variable domain: EPEVTQTPSHQVTQMGQEVILRCVPISNHLYFYWYRQILGQKVEFLVSFYNNEISEKSEIFDDQFSVERPDGSNFTLKIRSTKLEDSAMYFCASSEREGRYGYTFGSGTRLTVV.

The chain links TRBV15 to TRBJ1-6; TRBD1 aligns across 8 bases. The germline gives CDR1 LNHNV, CDR2 YYDKDF (reference sequence). There are 15 residues in the CDR3. V shed 5 bases, J shed 9 bases, and the junction held 9 bases outside the gene matches. CDR3 nucleotides: TGTGCCACCAGCGACACGGGACAGGTGACTTCACCCCTCCACTTT. Protein sequence: CATSDTGQVTSPLHF.

The rearrangement uses TRBV11-3 and TRBJ2-7; the D gene is possibly TRBD1 (5 bases). V lost 4 bases and J lost 4, with 11 bases in between. The CDR3 has 13 residues. CDR1 and CDR2 (germline): SGHNT, YENEEA. As DNA, the CDR3 is TGTGCCAGCAGCTCCACGGCAGGGTACGAGCAGTACTTC. Its protein product is CASSSTAGYEQYF.

The chain joins TRBV6-5 to TRBJ1-2; a possible D gene is TRBD1 (6 bases). The CDR3 sequence is 13 residues long. Germline assignment: CDR1 MNHEY and CDR2 SVGAGI. V was shortened by 10 bases and J by 4 bases, with 16 bases between the two germline ends. The CDR3 coding sequence is TGTGCCAACCGGGCAGGGGAGGGCTATGGCTACACCTTC. It translates to CANRAGEGYGYTF.

The chain joins TRBV5-8 to TRBJ1-5; D is uncertain. This CDR3 spans 16 amino acids. CDR1 and CDR2 (germline): SGHTS, YDEGEE. V was clipped by 4 bases and J by 0 bases, with 14 bases between them. The CDR3 region is CASSPLTGNSNQPQHF. CDR3 bases: TGTGCCAGCAGCCCGTTGACGGGTAATAGCAATCAGCCCCAGCATTTT.

V usage is TRBV11-1 and J usage is TRBJ1-1; D unclear. Germline V gene data show CDR1 as SGHAT and CDR2 as FQDESV (reference sequence). The CDR3 spans 13 residues. V dropped 3 bases and J dropped 1 base, with 6 bases sitting between them. The CDR3 loop is CASSFQQNTEAFF. CDR3 nucleotide sequence: TGTGCCAGCAGCTTTCAACAGAACACTGAAGCTTTCTTT.

The rearrangement links TRBV6-6 to TRBJ1-1; 8 bases match TRBD1. This CDR3 region has 14 residues. With 5 bases clipped from V and 0 bases from J, the junction kept 2 bases outside the gene matches. Germline V gene lookup returns CDR1 MNHNY and CDR2 SVGAGI (reference sequence). CDR3 sequence reads: CASSPGGLNTEAFF. The CDR3 DNA sequence: TGTGCCAGCAGTCCAGGGGGCTTGAACACTGAAGCTTTCTTT.

The chain is built from TRBV6-1 and TRBJ1-3; no clear D gene. Germline assignment: CDR1 MNHNS and CDR2 SASEGT. V was trimmed by 2 bases and J by 8 bases, leaving 13 bases between them. This CDR3 spans 14 amino acids. CDR3 DNA sequence: TGTGCCAGCAGTGAACTGTTCCCCGCGGACACCATATATTTT. Encoded protein: CASSELFPADTIYF.

The chain recombines TRBV5-4 with TRBJ1-6, with D perhaps matching TRBD1 (6 bases). Trimming shortened V by 4 bases and J by 7 bases, and 15 bases separated the two germline ends. The germline CDR1 and CDR2 sequences are SGHNT and YYREEE (reference sequence). The CDR3 is made up of 15 amino acids. CDR3 in DNA: TGTGCCAGCAGCGCCCAAGGGGGTTGGAATTCACCCCTCCACTTT. It is translated as CASSAQGGWNSPLHF.

This clone was seen a handful of times. This chain connects TRBV4-2 to TRBJ1-5; D not certain. V gave up 3 bases and J gave up 0 bases, with 6 bases separating them. Per the germline V gene, CDR1 is LGHNA and CDR2 is YNFKEQ. This CDR3 is 14 amino acids long. The CDR3 sequence: CASSQVDSNQPQHF. The CDR3 DNA follows: TGTGCCAGCAGCCAGGTAGATAGCAATCAGCCCCAGCATTTT.

This clone was picked up one time. The J gene is TRBJ1-1, the V gene TRBV2, with D tentatively TRBD1 (6 bases). Germline V lookup: CDR1 SNHLY, CDR2 FYNNEI. The CDR3 loop spans 13 amino acids. The V end was cut by 6 bases, the J end by 8 bases, with 16 bases between. The CDR3 spells CASRVLTGPEAFF. CDR3 nucleotide sequence: TGTGCCAGCAGGGTATTAACAGGGCCCGAAGCTTTCTTT.

The chain carries TRBV18 and TRBJ2-5; 8 bases map to TRBD1. The CDR3 has 15 amino acids. J gave up 1 base and V 6 bases, and 7 bases lay outside the gene matches. Germline CDR1 KGHSH, CDR2 LQKENI. The CDR3 spells CASSPGTGGQETQYF. The CDR3 coding sequence is TGTGCCAGCTCCCCCGGGACAGGCGGCCAAGAGACCCAGTACTTC.

This rearrangement joins TRBV2 to TRBJ1-5; D is perhaps TRBD1 (6 bases). The germline gives CDR1 SNHLY, CDR2 FYNNEI. V shed 6 bases and J shed 3 bases, with 12 bases lying between them. The CDR3 extends over 14 amino acids. The CDR3 bases are TGTGCCAGCAGGGAACAGGGCCCCAATCAGCCCCAGCATTTT. Amino acid sequence: CASREQGPNQPQHF.

This sequence joins TRBV9 and TRBJ1-2, with D perhaps TRBD1 (5 bases). Germline CDR1 and CDR2: SGDLS and YYNGEE. The ends were cut back, 4 bases at V and 2 bases at J, with 15 bases in the middle. The CDR3 extends over 15 amino acids. CDR3 nucleotides: TGTGCCAGCAGCTCTCGTGGGAGGGACAACTATGGCTACACCTTC. Its translation is CASSSRGRDNYGYTF.

This chain uses TRBV6-5 with TRBJ2-5, with 8 bases matching TRBD1. J gave up 8 bases and V 7 bases, and 9 bases lay outside the gene matches. The CDR3 covers 13 residues. CDR1 MNHEY and CDR2 SVGAGI come from the germline V gene. In DNA, the CDR3 is TGTGCCAGCACCCAGGGGGCCCCACGAACCCAGTACTTC. It is translated as CASTQGAPRTQYF.

The chain combines TRBV5-1 with TRBJ1-4; possible D gene TRBD1, 5 bases. The germline V and J ends were trimmed by 0 bases and 6 bases, with 12 bases remaining between them. The germline gives CDR1 SGHRS, CDR2 YFSETQ. The CDR3 runs to 15 residues. CDR3 residues: CASSLEARAHEKLFF. The CDR3 DNA reads TGCGCCAGCAGCTTGGAGGCCAGGGCCCATGAAAAACTGTTTTTT.

The rearrangement links TRBV5-1 to TRBJ2-7; TRBD2 aligns across 12 bases. The CDR3 length is 14 residues. Trimming took 6 bases from V and 5 from J; bases not matched to a gene: 6. CDR1 and CDR2 from the germline V gene are SGHRS and YFSETQ. The DNA of the CDR3 is TGCGCCAGCACTCGTCTAGCGGGGGGGAACGAGCAGTACTTC. This translates into CASTRLAGGNEQYF.

This clone showed up just once. V is TRBV19 and J is TRBJ1-4, with D perhaps TRBD1 (5 bases). V lost 5 bases to trimming and J lost 5 bases, with 15 bases between them. Germline CDR1 LNHDA, CDR2 SQIVND (reference sequence). The CDR3 spans 15 residues. CDR3 in amino acids: CASSPRDSRNEKLFF. CDR3 DNA: TGTGCCAGTAGTCCCAGAGACAGCCGAAATGAAAAACTGTTTTTT. Together with reference TRBV19 and TRBJ1-4, the CDR3 gives the full variable domain: DGGITQSPKYLFRKEGQNVTLSCEQNLNHDAMYWYRQDPGQGLRLIYYSQIVNDFQKGDIAEGYSVSREKKESFPLTVTSAQKNPTAFYLCASSPRDSRNEKLFFGSGTQLSVL.

The rearrangement joins TRBV6-5 to TRBJ2-1; perhaps TRBD2 as D (6 bases). Between the trimmed V and J ends, which lost 6 bases and 0 bases, there was a span of 12 bases. CDR1 and CDR2 (germline): MNHEY, SVGAGI. This CDR3 region has 15 residues. DNA for the CDR3: TGTGCCAGCAGCCGCGGGATAAGCTCCTACAATGAGCAGTTCTTC. Amino acid sequence: CASSRGISSYNEQFF.

This chain connects TRBV15 to TRBJ2-1, with 11 bases fitting TRBD2. The germline V gene encodes CDR1 LNHNV and CDR2 YYDKDF (reference sequence). Trimming removed 5 bases from V and 10 bases from J; junction bases left unmatched: 10. The CDR3 loop spans 15 amino acids. The CDR3 region has the DNA TGTGCCACCAGCCCGGGTAGCGGGGGGGCCGGGGAGCAGTTCTTC. Amino acid sequence: CATSPGSGGAGEQFF.

This chain joins TRBV12-3 or TRBV12-4 and TRBJ1-1; 9 bases are shared with TRBD1. The CDR3 spans 12 residues. V shed 5 bases, J shed 11 bases, and the junction held 6 bases outside the gene matches. The CDR3 DNA follows: TGTGCCAGCAGTCTGGGACAGGGCGAGGCTTTCTTT. Its translation: CASSLGQGEAFF.

The rearrangement links TRBV11-2 to TRBJ1-6; TRBD1 might be the D (5 bases). Germline V lookup: CDR1 SGHAT, CDR2 FQNNGV. The CDR3 is made up of 17 amino acids. Trimming pared 5 bases from V and 0 bases from J, leaving 14 bases between. The CDR3: CASSIRRGSSYNSPLHF. For the CDR3, the DNA is TGTGCCAGCAGCATCCGCCGGGGGAGCTCCTATAATTCACCCCTCCACTTT. The full variable domain, its missing parts supplied by reference TRBV11-2 and TRBJ1-6, is EAGVAQSPRYKIIEKRQSVAFWCNPISGHATLYWYQQILGQGPKLLIQFQNNGVVDDSQLPKDRFSAERLKGVDSTLKIQPAKLEDSAVYLCASSIRRGSSYNSPLHFGNGTRLTVT.

This chain uses TRBV18 with TRBJ2-6, with D unresolved. Germline V gene data show CDR1 as KGHSH and CDR2 as LQKENI. Trimming took off 3 bases at V and 0 bases at J, with 12 bases between the two ends. CDR3 length: 17 residues. The CDR3 region is CASSPVLQTSGANVLTF. As DNA, the CDR3 is TGTGCCAGCTCACCCGTTTTACAAACCTCTGGGGCCAACGTCCTGACTTTC.

The J gene is TRBJ1-2, the V gene TRBV3-1 (or the pseudogene TRBV3-2); D ambiguous. CDR1 and CDR2 from the germline V gene are LGHDT and YNNKEL (reference sequence). Trimming pared 2 bases from V and 3 bases from J, leaving 10 bases between. The CDR3 runs to 14 residues. CDR3 in DNA: TGTGCCAGCAGCCAACAGTCTTTTGACTATGGCTACACCTTC. It codes for CASSQQSFDYGYTF.

This sequence joins TRBV30 and TRBJ2-2; 10 bases fit TRBD2. Trimming at V came to 5 bases and at J to 7 bases, leaving 13 bases not matched to a gene. The CDR3 extends over 16 amino acids. The germline gives CDR1 GTSNPN, CDR2 SVGIG (reference sequence). CDR3 nucleotide sequence: TGTGCCTGGGAGCTAGCGGGGGCCTCCGCCGGCGGGGAGCTGTTTTTT. Its protein is CAWELAGASAGGELFF.

This chain joins TRBV11-3 and TRBJ1-5; possibly TRBD1 for D (5 bases). V was clipped by 0 bases and J by 0 bases, with 15 bases between them. The germline V gene has CDR1 SGHNT and CDR2 YENEEA. The CDR3 contains 18 residues. CDR3 nucleotides: TGTGCCAGCAGCTTAGATTTCGGGGGGAGGTATAGCAATCAGCCCCAGCATTTT. Translating it yields CASSLDFGGRYSNQPQHF.

This clone was picked up a small number of times. This chain links TRBV5-4 with TRBJ1-6; D is perhaps TRBD1 (6 bases). Germline V gene lookup returns CDR1 SGHNT and CDR2 YYREEE (reference sequence). V was shortened by 4 bases and J by 3 bases, with 11 bases between the two germline ends. The CDR3 is made up of 15 amino acids. CDR3 sequence: CASSTQGYYNSPLHF. CDR3 DNA sequence: TGTGCCAGCAGCACACAGGGCTACTATAATTCACCCCTCCACTTT.